This is a list of T cell receptor beta chains from one sample in a study of CD8+CD57+ T cells in acquired aplastic anemia. A single record per CDR3 protein comes from TCRdb applying MiXCR to the reads. The sample lists about 160,000 distinct CDR3 sequences; roughly 48% were seen once. What was sequenced was sorted CD4+, CD8+, or CD8+CD57+ T cells (not recorded which) from PBMCs. The receptors come from a human donor in good health. The CDR3 runs from the conserved cysteine through the conserved F or W. A D gene is named only where the DNA matches it firmly. Size is omitted from some rows. Given values are once, few, many or a class for expanded clones.

D gene,V gene,clone size,J gene,CDR3 DNA,CDR3 protein
-,TRBV2,-,TRBJ2-7,TGTGCCAGCACCACAAGGGGACATCCCTACGAGCAGTACTTC,CASTTRGHPYEQYF
-,TRBV10-3,-,TRBJ2-2,TGTGCCATCAGCCCCCCGACAGGTCCGACCGGGGAGCTGTTTTTT,CAISPPTGPTGELFF
TRBD1,TRBV15,-,TRBJ2-2,TGTGCCACCAGCAGAGGGACCTATGGGACAGCCGGGGAGCTGTTTTTT,CATSRGTYGTAGELFF
TRBD1,TRBV24-1,-,TRBJ2-2,TGTGCCACCAGTTCAGGGGGCGAAGAGACCGGGGAGCTGTTTTTT,CATSSGGEETGELFF
TRBD1,TRBV3-1,-,TRBJ2-6,TGTGCCAGCAGCCTCGGGACAGGGGCATTTAGGTCTGGGGCCAACGTCCTGACTTTC,CASSLGTGAFRSGANVLTF
TRBD1,TRBV29-1,-,TRBJ2-3,TGCAGCGTTGAAGGTGGGCCGGGACAGGGACGCACAGATACGCAGTATTTT,CSVEGGPGQGRTDTQYF
TRBD1,TRBV9,many,TRBJ1-1,TGTGCCAGCAGCCCAAGGACAGGGCGGGGCACTGAAGCTTTCTTT,CASSPRTGRGTEAFF
-,TRBV29-1,-,TRBJ2-1,TGCAGCGTTGAAGCTGAATTCGAGGAGCAGTTCTTC,CSVEAEFEEQFF
-,TRBV28,-,TRBJ2-3,TGTGCCAGCAGTTTGGGTGCGGGCGGCAGCACAGATACGCAGTATTTT,CASSLGAGGSTDTQYF
TRBD2,TRBV20-1,few,TRBJ2-7,TGCAGTGCTAGAGTAGGTAGCGGGGGCACCCACGAGCAGTACTTC,CSARVGSGGTHEQYF
TRBD2,TRBV2,-,TRBJ2-7,TGTGCTGGGCGACTAGCGGGAGCCGGCGAGCAGTACTTC,CAGRLAGAGEQYF